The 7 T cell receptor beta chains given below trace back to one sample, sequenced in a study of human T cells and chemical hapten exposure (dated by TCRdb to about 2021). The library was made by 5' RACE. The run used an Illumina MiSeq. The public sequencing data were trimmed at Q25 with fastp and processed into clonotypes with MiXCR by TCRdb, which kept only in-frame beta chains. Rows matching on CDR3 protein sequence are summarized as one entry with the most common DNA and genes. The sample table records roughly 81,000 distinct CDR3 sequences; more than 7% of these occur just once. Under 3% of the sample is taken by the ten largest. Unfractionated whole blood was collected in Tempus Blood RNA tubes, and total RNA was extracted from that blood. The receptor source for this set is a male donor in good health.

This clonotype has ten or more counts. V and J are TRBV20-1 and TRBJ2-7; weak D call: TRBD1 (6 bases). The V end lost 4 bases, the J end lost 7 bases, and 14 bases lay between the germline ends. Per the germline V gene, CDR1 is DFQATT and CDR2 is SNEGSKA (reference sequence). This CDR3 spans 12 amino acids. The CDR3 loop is CSAKTGPTEQYF. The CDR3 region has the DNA TGCAGTGCTAAGACAGGCCCTACTGAGCAGTACTTC.

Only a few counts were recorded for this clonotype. CDR3 coding DNA: TGTGCCAGCAGCAAATCGTCGGGGGGGCCTTACGAGCAGTACTTC. This codes for CASSKSSGGPYEQYF. The rearrangement joins TRBV2 to TRBJ2-7; TRBD2 agrees at 8 bases. The CDR3 consists of 15 residues. Losses at the gene ends were 6 bases for V and 4 bases for J; bases not matched to a gene: 11. Germline V gives CDR1 SNHLY, CDR2 FYNNEI.

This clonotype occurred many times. CDR3 residues: CASSWGVTEAFF. The DNA of the CDR3 is TGCGCCAGCAGCTGGGGGGTGACTGAAGCTTTCTTT. The V gene is TRBV5-1, the J gene TRBJ1-1, with D maybe TRBD1 (5 bases). Per germline, CDR1 SGHRS and CDR2 YFSETQ. The V end lost 3 bases, the J end lost 5 bases, and 8 bases lay between the germline ends. The length of the CDR3 is 12 residues. Looking up the rest from reference TRBV5-1 and TRBJ1-1 gives the full variable domain: KAGVTQTPRYLIKTRGQQVTLSCSPISGHRSVSWYQQTPGQGLQFLFEYFSETQRNKGNFPGRFSGRQFSNSRSEMNVSTLELGDSALYLCASSWGVTEAFFGQGTRLTVV.

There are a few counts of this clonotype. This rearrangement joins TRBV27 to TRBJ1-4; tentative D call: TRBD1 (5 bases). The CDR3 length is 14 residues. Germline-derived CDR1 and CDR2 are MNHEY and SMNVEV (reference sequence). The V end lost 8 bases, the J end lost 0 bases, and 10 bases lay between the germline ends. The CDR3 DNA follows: TGTGCCAGCCAGGGTACCACAACTAATGAAAAACTGTTTTTT. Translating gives CASQGTTTNEKLFF.

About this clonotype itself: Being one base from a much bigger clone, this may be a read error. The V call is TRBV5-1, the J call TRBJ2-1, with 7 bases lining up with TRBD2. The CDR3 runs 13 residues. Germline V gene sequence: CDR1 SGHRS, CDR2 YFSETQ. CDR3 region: CASSFPSGNEQSF. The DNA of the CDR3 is TGCGCCAGCAGCTTTCCTAGCGGCAATGAGCAGTCCTTC. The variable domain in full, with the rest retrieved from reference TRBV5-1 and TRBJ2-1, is KAGVTQTPRYLIKTRGQQVTLSCSPISGHRSVSWYQQTPGQGLQFLFEYFSETQRNKGNFPGRFSGRQFSNSRSEMNVSTLELGDSALYLCASSFPSGNEQSFGPGTRLTVL.

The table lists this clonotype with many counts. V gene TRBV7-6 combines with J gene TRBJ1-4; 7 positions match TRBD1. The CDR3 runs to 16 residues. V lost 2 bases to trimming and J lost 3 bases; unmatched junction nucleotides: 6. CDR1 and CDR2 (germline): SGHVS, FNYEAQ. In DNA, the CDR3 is TGTGCCAGCAGCTTAAGGGGGCGGGAACCTAATGAAAAACTGTTTTTT. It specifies CASSLRGREPNEKLFF.

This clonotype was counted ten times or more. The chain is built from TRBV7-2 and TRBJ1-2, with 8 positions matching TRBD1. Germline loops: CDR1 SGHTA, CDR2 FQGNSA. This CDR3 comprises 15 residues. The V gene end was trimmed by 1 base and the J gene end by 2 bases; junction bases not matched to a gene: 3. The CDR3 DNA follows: TGTGCCAGCAGCTTAGGGCAGGGGGCGAACTATGGCTACACCTTC. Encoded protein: CASSLGQGANYGYTF.